A single sample is the source of the 28 T cell receptor beta chains below, sequenced in a study of early T cells in non-severe SARS-CoV-2 infection. Each CDR3 protein gets one entry after TCRdb re-called the 5' RACE reads with MiXCR. The table records approximately 37,000 distinct CDR3 sequences, roughly 4.7% of them present only once. Material: whole blood. The source is an adult who was a healthcare worker with PCR-confirmed SARS-CoV-2 infection or an uninfected control (not recorded which).

V gene TRBV11-2 combines with J gene TRBJ2-7, with D uncertain. Germline CDR1 is SGHAT and CDR2 is FQNNGV. The CDR3 contains 13 residues. The ends were cut back, 4 bases at V and 6 bases at J, with 13 bases in the middle. The CDR3 coding sequence is TGTGCCAGCAGCTCCATAAGGGTTTTCGAGCAGTACTTC. It codes for CASSSIRVFEQYF.

This clonotype has more than one count but fewer than ten. V gene TRBV19 combines with J gene TRBJ1-2; possibly TRBD1 for D (5 bases). Germline CDR1 and CDR2: LNHDA and SQIVND (reference sequence). V was trimmed by 3 bases and J by 7 bases, leaving 12 bases between them. The CDR3 has 13 amino acids. Here the CDR3 reads CASSMGQVTGYTF. Here the CDR3 DNA reads TGTGCCAGTAGTATGGGGCAGGTTACTGGCTACACCTTC.

The rearrangement joins TRBV6-5 to TRBJ1-6, with TRBD1 matching 12 bases. The CDR3 runs to 16 residues. The germline gives CDR1 MNHEY, CDR2 SVGAGI. V lost 4 bases, J lost 9 bases, and 7 bases stayed unmatched. For the CDR3, the DNA is TGTGCCAGCAGTTTAACACCGGGACAGGGGGCTTCACCCCTCCACTTT. It specifies CASSLTPGQGASPLHF.

This clonotype was recorded a few times. The V and J genes are TRBV29-1 and TRBJ2-7, with unresolved D. The CDR3 has 13 amino acids. V was shortened by 7 bases and J by 1 base, with 14 bases between the two germline ends. In germline, CDR1 is SQVTM, CDR2 ANQGSEA. The CDR3 protein is CSAYVRPSYEQYF. DNA of the CDR3: TGCAGCGCCTATGTCAGGCCATCCTACGAGCAGTACTTC.

The chain links TRBV7-3 to TRBJ2-2, with a tentative D call TRBD2 (6 bases). The CDR3 is 13 residues long. V lost 5 bases and J 7 bases, leaving 11 bases between the germline ends. Germline CDR1 is SGHTA and CDR2 is FQGTGA. Here the CDR3 reads CASSTEGRGELFF. In DNA form, the CDR3 reads TGTGCCAGCAGCACGGAGGGCCGCGGGGAGCTGTTTTTT.

This clonotype was seen a few times. The rearrangement joins TRBV5-5 to TRBJ1-4; D is undetermined. Per germline, CDR1 SGHKS and CDR2 YYEKEE (reference sequence). CDR3 length: 14 amino acids. V lost 2 bases and J 0 bases, leaving 5 bases between the germline ends. Here the CDR3 DNA reads TGTGCCAGCAGCTTTACAGCAACTAATGAAAAACTGTTTTTT. It is translated as CASSFTATNEKLFF.

This clonotype was seen ten or more times. The rearrangement joins TRBV28 to TRBJ2-5; D is unresolved. V was cut by 3 bases and J by 3 bases, with 5 bases left in between. The germline V gene has CDR1 MDHEN and CDR2 SYDVKM. The CDR3 has 12 amino acids. The CDR3 DNA sequence: TGTGCCAGCAGTTTGGGAAAAGAGACCCAGTACTTC. Protein product: CASSLGKETQYF.

This clonotype occurred a few times. This chain joins TRBV3-1 and TRBJ1-3; 8 bases are shared with TRBD1. Germline CDR1 and CDR2: LGHDT and YNNKEL (reference sequence). After removal of 2 bases from V and 3 bases from J, the junction contained 6 bases not matched to a gene. This CDR3 spans 16 amino acids. This CDR3 is CASSQRQGNGGNTIYF. The CDR3 coding sequence is TGTGCCAGCAGCCAACGACAGGGGAACGGTGGAAACACCATATATTTT.

This clonotype was seen many times. The gene calls are TRBV11-2 and TRBJ2-1; tentative D call: TRBD1 (5 bases). Germline V gene data show CDR1 as SGHAT and CDR2 as FQNNGV. The V and J ends lost 1 base and 6 bases respectively, with 7 bases between them. The CDR3 runs to 13 residues. The CDR3 loop reads CASSLGRVNEQFF. DNA of the CDR3: TGTGCCAGCAGCTTAGGCAGGGTCAATGAGCAGTTCTTC.

This clonotype was found many times. V and J are TRBV7-2 and TRBJ2-7, with TRBD2 matching 8 bases. V lost 4 bases, J lost 3 bases, and 2 bases stayed unmatched. CDR3 size: 13 residues. Germline CDR1 reads SGHTA; CDR2 reads FQGNSA. The CDR3 DNA reads as TGTGCCAGCAGCTCCGGGACTAGCTACGAGCAGTACTTC. Protein product: CASSSGTSYEQYF.

This clonotype occurred many times. The gene calls are TRBV27 and TRBJ1-1; D gene uncertain. V was shortened by 5 bases and J by 4 bases, with 8 bases between the two germline ends. The CDR3 extends over 12 amino acids. Germline lookup yields CDR1 MNHEY and CDR2 SMNVEV (reference sequence). The CDR3 bases are TGTGCCAGCAGTCACGGGGTCACTGAAGCTTTCTTT. Protein sequence: CASSHGVTEAFF.

This clonotype was counted at least ten times. The V and J genes are TRBV20-1 and TRBJ2-1; tentative D call: TRBD2 (5 bases). This CDR3 contains 15 residues. The V end lost 1 base, the J end lost 3 bases, and 13 bases lay between the germline ends. Germline CDR1 reads DFQATT; CDR2 reads SNEGSKA (reference sequence). This CDR3 is CSARGRASSYNEQFF. The CDR3 bases are TGCAGTGCTAGAGGTCGGGCTAGCAGCTACAATGAGCAGTTCTTC.

Ten or more counts support this clonotype. The genes are TRBV11-2 and TRBJ2-1; D is tentatively TRBD1 or TRBD2 (5 bases each). Trimming cost V 5 bases and J 4 bases, with 24 bases left between them. CDR1 and CDR2 (germline): SGHAT, FQNNGV. This CDR3 has 18 residues. The DNA for the CDR3 is TGTGCCAGCAGCCGGATTAGGTATAGGGACCGAGTATACAATGAGCAGTTCTTC. Translating gives CASSRIRYRDRVYNEQFF.

Ten or more counts support this clonotype. The gene calls are TRBV5-1 and TRBJ1-2; D gene unclear. Germline loops: CDR1 SGHRS, CDR2 YFSETQ. V shed 4 bases and J shed 2 bases, with 6 bases lying between them. This CDR3 is 12 amino acids long. The CDR3 is CASSDDNYGYTF. The CDR3 region has the DNA TGCGCCAGCAGCGATGACAACTATGGCTACACCTTC.

This clonotype was recorded many times. This chain links TRBV29-1 with TRBJ2-7, with D perhaps being TRBD1 or TRBD2 (5 bases each). This CDR3 contains 14 residues. The V end lost 4 bases, the J end lost 5 bases, and 18 bases lay between the germline ends. Germline V gene lookup returns CDR1 SQVTM and CDR2 ANQGSEA. This CDR3 is CSVVPGSSGHEQYF. CDR3 DNA sequence: TGCAGCGTTGTCCCAGGGAGTTCGGGCCACGAGCAGTACTTC.

This clonotype appeared many times. V is TRBV5-1 and J is TRBJ2-3; a possible D gene is TRBD1 (5 bases). Looked up from germline, CDR1 is SGHRS and CDR2 is YFSETQ. The CDR3 extends over 15 amino acids. The ends were cut back, 0 bases at V and 0 bases at J, with 8 bases in the middle. The DNA for the CDR3 is TGCGCCAGCAGCTTGGGACAGCTTAGCACAGATACGCAGTATTTT. Its translation: CASSLGQLSTDTQYF.

This clonotype was counted at least ten times. The J gene is TRBJ1-1, the V gene TRBV12-3 or TRBV12-4, with TRBD1 identical over 7 bases. The CDR3 runs to 13 residues. The trim removed 1 base at V and 4 bases at J, leaving 0 bases unmatched. CDR3 residues: CASSLGQGTEAFF. The CDR3 coding sequence is TGTGCCAGCAGTTTAGGACAGGGCACTGAAGCTTTCTTT.

This clonotype was seen ten or more times. This chain joins TRBV10-1 and TRBJ2-3, with D possibly being TRBD2 (7 bases). Germline values: CDR1 WNHNN, CDR2 SYGVQD (reference sequence). Trimming cost V 3 bases and J 6 bases, with 19 bases left between them. This CDR3 spans 16 amino acids. Here the CDR3 reads CASSDRRVGGADTQYF. The CDR3 DNA reads TGCGCCAGCAGTGACCGACGAGTAGGGGGGGCTGATACGCAGTATTTT.

This clonotype was recorded at least ten times. V and J are TRBV18 and TRBJ2-7, with TRBD2 identical over 7 bases. Losses at the gene ends were 9 bases for V and 6 bases for J; bases not matched to a gene: 5. Germline CDR1 and CDR2: KGHSH and LQKENI. This CDR3 comprises 11 residues. The CDR3 region is CASSSGGEQYF. The CDR3 nucleotides read TGTGCCAGTTCCTCGGGGGGCGAGCAGTACTTC.

The genes are TRBV20-1 and TRBJ2-7; TRBD1 aligns across 7 bases. Germline V lookup: CDR1 DFQATT, CDR2 SNEGSKA (reference sequence). The CDR3 extends over 16 amino acids. Germline trimming cut 1 base from V and 2 bases from J; bases unmatched to any gene: 11. The CDR3 region is CSARAQIGQAAYEQYF. CDR3 coding DNA: TGCAGTGCTAGAGCTCAAATCGGACAGGCGGCCTACGAGCAGTACTTC.

V is TRBV6-2 or TRBV6-3 and J is TRBJ2-7; 7 positions agree with TRBD1. The CDR3 length is 14 residues. With V trimmed by 5 bases and J by 7 bases, 11 bases remained unmatched. Looked up from germline, CDR1 is MNHEY and CDR2 is SVGEGT. The CDR3 DNA is TGTGCCAGCAGTACAACCAGGGGGATAAGAGAGCAGTACTTC. Translated, it gives CASSTTRGIREQYF.

The chain carries TRBV10-1 and TRBJ2-7; D is ambiguous. Trimming pared 2 bases from V and 1 base from J, leaving 6 bases between. CDR3 size: 13 residues. CDR1 is WNHNN and CDR2 is SYGVQD in the germline V gene (reference sequence). CDR3 region: CASSEQLSYEQYF. Here the CDR3 DNA reads TGCGCCAGCAGTGAGCAGCTTTCCTACGAGCAGTACTTC.

Many counts were recorded for this clonotype. The rearrangement uses TRBV4-3 and TRBJ2-3; D is possibly TRBD1 (6 bases). This CDR3 is built from 16 residues. Trimming pared 1 base from V and 4 bases from J, leaving 15 bases between. Germline loops: CDR1 LGHNA, CDR2 YSLEER. The CDR3 sequence: CASSQAGRGWADTQYF. Written as DNA, the CDR3 is TGCGCCAGCAGCCAAGCGGGCAGGGGATGGGCAGATACGCAGTATTTT.

There are a few counts of this clonotype. The chain carries TRBV6-4 and TRBJ2-2; the D gene is possibly TRBD2 (6 bases). CDR3 length: 13 amino acids. Germline V lookup: CDR1 MRHNA, CDR2 SNTAGT. V gave up 3 bases and J gave up 5 bases, with 7 bases separating them. In DNA, the CDR3 is TGTGCCAGCAGTGAGGCGGGAACCGGGGAGCTGTTTTTT. Translating it yields CASSEAGTGELFF.

This clonotype came up a few times. The chain combines TRBV7-2 with TRBJ1-5; TRBD1 might be the D (6 bases). The V gene's germline CDR1 is SGHTA and CDR2 FQGNSA. Deletions cut 0 bases from V and 0 bases from J, with 9 bases between. CDR3 size: 16 residues. The CDR3 spells CASSLAPDSSNQPQHF. DNA of the CDR3: TGTGCCAGCAGCTTAGCGCCGGACAGTAGCAATCAGCCCCAGCATTTT.

The chain has TRBV9 and TRBJ1-4; D not certain. The V and J ends lost 0 bases and 6 bases respectively, with 12 bases between them. The CDR3 loop spans 15 amino acids. Germline V CDR1 and CDR2: SGDLS, YYNGEE. For the CDR3, the DNA is TGTGCCAGCAGCGTAGCCCCAACAGCCGATGAAAAACTGTTTTTT. Its protein is CASSVAPTADEKLFF. Complete variable domain (other parts from reference TRBV9 and TRBJ1-4): DSGVTQTPKHLITATGQRVTLRCSPRSGDLSVYWYQQSLDQGLQFLIQYYNGEERAKGNILERFSAQQFPDLHSELNLSSLELGDSALYFCASSVAPTADEKLFFGSGTQLSVL.

The chain has TRBV3-1 and TRBJ2-6, with D perhaps matching TRBD1 or TRBD2 (5 bases each). Germline values: CDR1 LGHDT, CDR2 YNNKEL (reference sequence). The V end lost 1 base, the J end lost 0 bases, and 16 bases lay between the germline ends. The CDR3 length is 19 residues. Written as DNA, the CDR3 is TGTGCCAGCAGCCAAGGTTCAGGGTTAGGGAGCTCTGGGGCCAACGTCCTGACTTTC. This translates into CASSQGSGLGSSGANVLTF.

The V call is TRBV20-1, the J call TRBJ2-1, with 13 nucleotides matching TRBD2. Germline CDR1 DFQATT, CDR2 SNEGSKA (reference sequence). J was trimmed by 9 bases and V by 1 base; bases with no gene match: 6. The CDR3 is 15 amino acids. DNA for the CDR3: TGCAGTGCTAGAGTGACTAGCGGGGGGTACGGTGAGCAGTTCTTC. Its translation: CSARVTSGGYGEQFF.